This T cell receptor (beta chain) was profiled in a study of T cells in tuberculosis. Regarding the study as a whole: Samples were chosen by availability of cryopreserved specimens.

Per the germline V gene, CDR1 is DFQATT and CDR2 is SNEGSKA (reference sequence). Trimming took 2 bases from V and 7 from J, leaving 6 bases between them. This CDR3 has 11 residues. A remark on this clone: Its antigen is as yet unknown.

The protocol was immunoSEQ multiplex PCR, while the TCRdb copy is restricted to in-frame clones and leaves out a portion. The sample has about 30,000 clones; around 95% are singletons. Sequencing used PBMCs. The TCR was taken from a donor aged 10-29 years with latent tuberculosis or without tuberculosis infection. This chain uses TRBV20-1 with TRBJ2-1, with D perhaps matching TRBD1 (6 bases). CDR3 nucleotide sequence: TGCAGTGCTAGAAGGGGGAATGAGCAGTTCTTC. Its protein is CSARRGNEQFF.